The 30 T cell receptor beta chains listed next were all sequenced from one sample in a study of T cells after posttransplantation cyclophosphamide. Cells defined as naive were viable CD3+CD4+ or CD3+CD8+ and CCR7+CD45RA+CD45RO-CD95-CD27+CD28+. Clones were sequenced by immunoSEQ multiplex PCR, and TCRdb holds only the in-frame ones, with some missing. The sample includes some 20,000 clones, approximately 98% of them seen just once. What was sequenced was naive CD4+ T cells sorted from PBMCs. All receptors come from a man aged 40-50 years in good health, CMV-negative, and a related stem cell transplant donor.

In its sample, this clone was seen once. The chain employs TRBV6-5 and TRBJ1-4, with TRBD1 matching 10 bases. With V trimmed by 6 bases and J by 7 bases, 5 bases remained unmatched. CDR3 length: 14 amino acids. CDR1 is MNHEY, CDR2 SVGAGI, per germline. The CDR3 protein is CASSEGTGVEKLFF. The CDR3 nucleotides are TGTGCCAGCAGCGAGGGGACAGGGGTTGAAAAACTGTTTTTT.

The CDR3 DNA reads TGTGCCAGTTCTCTAGCGGGAGGTGTGGAGACCCAGTACTTC. Its protein is CASSLAGGVETQYF. The chain carries TRBV28 and TRBJ2-5; 11 nucleotides match TRBD2. Germline-derived CDR1 and CDR2 are MDHEN and SYDVKM. The CDR3 is 14 amino acids. With 9 bases clipped from V and 5 bases from J, the junction kept 8 bases outside the gene matches.

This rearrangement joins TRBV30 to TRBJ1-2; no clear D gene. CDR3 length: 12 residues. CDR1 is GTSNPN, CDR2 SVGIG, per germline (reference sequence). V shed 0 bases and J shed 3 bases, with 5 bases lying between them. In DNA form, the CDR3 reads TGTGCCTGGAGTGTACATGACTATGGCTACACCTTC. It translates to CAWSVHDYGYTF.

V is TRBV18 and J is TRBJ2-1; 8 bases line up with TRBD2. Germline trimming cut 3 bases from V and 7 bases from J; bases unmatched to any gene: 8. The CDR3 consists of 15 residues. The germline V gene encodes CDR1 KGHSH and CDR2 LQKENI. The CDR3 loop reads CASSPGTRPRNEQFF. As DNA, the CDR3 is TGTGCCAGCTCACCCGGGACTAGGCCCCGGAATGAGCAGTTCTTC.

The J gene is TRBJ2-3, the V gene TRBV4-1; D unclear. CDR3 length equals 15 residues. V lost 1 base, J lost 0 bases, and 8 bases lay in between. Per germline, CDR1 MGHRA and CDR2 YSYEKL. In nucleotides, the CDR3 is TGCGCCAGCAGCCAAGGAGGTACTAGCACAGATACGCAGTATTTT. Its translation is CASSQGGTSTDTQYF.

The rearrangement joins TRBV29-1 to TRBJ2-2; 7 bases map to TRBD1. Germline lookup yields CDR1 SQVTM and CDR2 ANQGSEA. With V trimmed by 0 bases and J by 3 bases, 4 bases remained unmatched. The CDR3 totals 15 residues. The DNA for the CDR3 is TGCAGCGTTGAAGAGGCACAGGGGTACACCGGGGAGCTGTTTTTT. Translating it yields CSVEEAQGYTGELFF.

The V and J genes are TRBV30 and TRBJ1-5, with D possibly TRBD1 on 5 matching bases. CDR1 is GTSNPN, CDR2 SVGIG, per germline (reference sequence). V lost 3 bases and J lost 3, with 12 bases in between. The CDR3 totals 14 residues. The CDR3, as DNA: TGTGCCTGGAGCCGGGGGAGGAACAATCAGCCCCAGCATTTT. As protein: CAWSRGRNNQPQHF.

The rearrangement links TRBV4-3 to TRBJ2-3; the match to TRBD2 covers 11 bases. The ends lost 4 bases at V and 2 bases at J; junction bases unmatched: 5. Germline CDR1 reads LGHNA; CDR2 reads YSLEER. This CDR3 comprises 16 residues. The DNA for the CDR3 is TGCGCCAGCAGCCCCGGGACTAGCGGAACCACAGATACGCAGTATTTT. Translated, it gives CASSPGTSGTTDTQYF.

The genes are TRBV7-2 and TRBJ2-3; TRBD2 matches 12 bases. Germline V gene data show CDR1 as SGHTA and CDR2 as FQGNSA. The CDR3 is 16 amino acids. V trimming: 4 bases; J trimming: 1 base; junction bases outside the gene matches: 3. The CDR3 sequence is CASSSLAGGGTDTQYF. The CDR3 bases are TGTGCCAGCAGCTCCCTAGCGGGGGGGGGCACAGATACGCAGTATTTT.

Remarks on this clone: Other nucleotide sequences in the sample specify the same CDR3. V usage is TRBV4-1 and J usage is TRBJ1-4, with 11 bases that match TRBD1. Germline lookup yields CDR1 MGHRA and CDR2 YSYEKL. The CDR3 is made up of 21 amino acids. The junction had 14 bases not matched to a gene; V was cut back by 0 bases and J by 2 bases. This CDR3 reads CASSQDPMGQGDGPTNEKLFF. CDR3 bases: TGCGCCAGCAGCCAAGATCCCATGGGACAGGGGGATGGTCCCACTAATGAAAAACTGTTTTTT.

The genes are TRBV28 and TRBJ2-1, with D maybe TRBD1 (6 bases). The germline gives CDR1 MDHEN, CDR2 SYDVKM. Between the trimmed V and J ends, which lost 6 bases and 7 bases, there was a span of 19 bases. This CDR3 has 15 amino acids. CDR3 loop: CASRPSTKGVNEQFF. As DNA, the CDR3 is TGTGCCAGCAGACCCTCCACTAAGGGGGTGAATGAGCAGTTCTTC.

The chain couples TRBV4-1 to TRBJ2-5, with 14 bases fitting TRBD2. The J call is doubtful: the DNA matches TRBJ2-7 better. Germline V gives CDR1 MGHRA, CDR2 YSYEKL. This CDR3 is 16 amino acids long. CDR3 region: CASSQMGLAGAYEQYF. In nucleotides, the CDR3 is TGCGCCAGCAGCCAAATGGGACTAGCGGGAGCGTACGAGCAGTACTTC.

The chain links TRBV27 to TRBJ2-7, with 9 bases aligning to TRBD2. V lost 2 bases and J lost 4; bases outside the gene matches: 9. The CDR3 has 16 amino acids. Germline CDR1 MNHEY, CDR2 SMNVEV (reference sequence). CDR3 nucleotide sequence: TGTGCCAGCAGTTTAGGGCGGGAGGGCCGATGGTACGAGCAGTACTTC. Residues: CASSLGREGRWYEQYF.

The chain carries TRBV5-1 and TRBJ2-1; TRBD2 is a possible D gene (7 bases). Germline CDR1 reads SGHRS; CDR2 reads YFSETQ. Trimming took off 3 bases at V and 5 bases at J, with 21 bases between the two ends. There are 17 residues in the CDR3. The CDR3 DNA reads TGCGCCAGCAGCTCAACCTCTACTAGCGAGGGGGACAATGAGCAGTTCTTC. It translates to CASSSTSTSEGDNEQFF.

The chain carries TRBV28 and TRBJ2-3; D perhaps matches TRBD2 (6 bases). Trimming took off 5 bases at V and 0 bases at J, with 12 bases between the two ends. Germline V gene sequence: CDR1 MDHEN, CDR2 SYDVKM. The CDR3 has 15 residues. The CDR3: CASSPPGTSTDTQYF. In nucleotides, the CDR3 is TGTGCCAGCAGTCCCCCGGGGACTAGCACAGATACGCAGTATTTT.

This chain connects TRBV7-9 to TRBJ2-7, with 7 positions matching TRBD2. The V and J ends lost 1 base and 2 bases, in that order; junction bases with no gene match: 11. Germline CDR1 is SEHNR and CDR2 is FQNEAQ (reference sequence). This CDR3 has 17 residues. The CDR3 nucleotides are TGTGCCAGCAGCTTAGGCAGCGGGATGATAATTACCTACGAGCAGTACTTC. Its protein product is CASSLGSGMIITYEQYF.

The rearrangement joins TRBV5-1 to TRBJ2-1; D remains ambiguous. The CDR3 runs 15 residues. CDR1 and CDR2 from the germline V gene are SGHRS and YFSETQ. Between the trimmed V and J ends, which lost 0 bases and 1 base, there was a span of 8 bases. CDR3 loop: CASSLGAGSYNEQFF. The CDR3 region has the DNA TGCGCCAGCAGCTTGGGCGCAGGTTCCTACAATGAGCAGTTCTTC. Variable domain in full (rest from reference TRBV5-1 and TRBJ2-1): KAGVTQTPRYLIKTRGQQVTLSCSPISGHRSVSWYQQTPGQGLQFLFEYFSETQRNKGNFPGRFSGRQFSNSRSEMNVSTLELGDSALYLCASSLGAGSYNEQFFGPGTRLTVL.

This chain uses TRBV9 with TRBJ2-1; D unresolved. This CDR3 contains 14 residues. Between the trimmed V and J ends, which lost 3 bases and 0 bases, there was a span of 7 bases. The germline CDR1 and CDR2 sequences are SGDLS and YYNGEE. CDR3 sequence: CASSAEISYNEQFF. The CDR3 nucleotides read TGTGCCAGCAGCGCGGAGATCTCCTACAATGAGCAGTTCTTC.

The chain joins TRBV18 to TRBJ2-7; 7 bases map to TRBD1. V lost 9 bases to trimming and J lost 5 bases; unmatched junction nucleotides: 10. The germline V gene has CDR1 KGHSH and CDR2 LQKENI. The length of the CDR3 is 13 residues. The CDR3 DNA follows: TGTGCCAGTTTTACGCTACAGGGGAACGAGCAGTACTTC. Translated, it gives CASFTLQGNEQYF. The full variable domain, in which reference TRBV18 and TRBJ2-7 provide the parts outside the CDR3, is NAGVMQNPRHLVRRRGQEARLRCSPMKGHSHVYWYRQLPEEGLKFMVYLQKENIIDESGMPKERFSAEFPKEGPSILRIQQVVRGDSAAYFCASFTLQGNEQYFGPGTRLTVT.

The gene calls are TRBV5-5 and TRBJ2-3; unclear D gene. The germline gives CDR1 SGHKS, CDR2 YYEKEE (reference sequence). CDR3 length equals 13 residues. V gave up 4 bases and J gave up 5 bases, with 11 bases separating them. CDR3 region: CASSRISGDTQYF. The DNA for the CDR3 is TGTGCCAGCAGCCGAATTAGTGGAGATACGCAGTATTTT.

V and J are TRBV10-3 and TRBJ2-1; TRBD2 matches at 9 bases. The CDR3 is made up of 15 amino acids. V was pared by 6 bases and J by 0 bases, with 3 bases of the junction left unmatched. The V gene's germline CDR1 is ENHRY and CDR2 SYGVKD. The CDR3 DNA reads TGTGCCATCAGGGAGACTAGCGGCTCCTACAATGAGCAGTTCTTC. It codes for CAIRETSGSYNEQFF.

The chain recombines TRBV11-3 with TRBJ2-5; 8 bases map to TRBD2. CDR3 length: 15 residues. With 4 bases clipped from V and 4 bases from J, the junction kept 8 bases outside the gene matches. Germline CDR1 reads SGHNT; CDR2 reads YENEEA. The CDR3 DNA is TGTGCCAGCAGCTCCCGGGGGGGGTTGGGAGAGACCCAGTACTTC. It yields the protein CASSSRGGLGETQYF.

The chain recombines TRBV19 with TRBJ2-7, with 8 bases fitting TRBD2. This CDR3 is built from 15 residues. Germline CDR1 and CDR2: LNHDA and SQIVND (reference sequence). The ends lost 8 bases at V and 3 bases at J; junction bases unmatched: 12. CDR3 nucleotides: TGTGCCAGTTCCCCCCGTATTAGCGGGATCTACGAGCAGTACTTC. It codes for CASSPRISGIYEQYF.

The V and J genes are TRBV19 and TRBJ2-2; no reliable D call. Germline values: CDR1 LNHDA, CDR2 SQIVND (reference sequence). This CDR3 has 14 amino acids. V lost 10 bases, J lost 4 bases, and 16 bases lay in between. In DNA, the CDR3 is TGTGCCACCTCACTACACGTGGGCACCGGGGAGCTGTTTTTT. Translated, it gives CATSLHVGTGELFF.

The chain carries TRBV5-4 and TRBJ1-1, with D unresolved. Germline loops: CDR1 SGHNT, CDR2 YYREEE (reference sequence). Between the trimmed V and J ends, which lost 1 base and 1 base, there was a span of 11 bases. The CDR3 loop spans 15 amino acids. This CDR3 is CASSLKSGENTEAFF. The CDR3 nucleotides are TGTGCCAGCAGCTTGAAGAGCGGAGAGAACACTGAAGCTTTCTTT.

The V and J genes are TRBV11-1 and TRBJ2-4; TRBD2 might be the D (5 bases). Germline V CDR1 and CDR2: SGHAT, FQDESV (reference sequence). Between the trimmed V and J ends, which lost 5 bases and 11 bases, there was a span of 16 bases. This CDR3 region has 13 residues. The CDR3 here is CASSQQSSLVQYF. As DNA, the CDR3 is TGTGCCAGCAGCCAACAGTCTAGCTTAGTTCAGTACTTC.

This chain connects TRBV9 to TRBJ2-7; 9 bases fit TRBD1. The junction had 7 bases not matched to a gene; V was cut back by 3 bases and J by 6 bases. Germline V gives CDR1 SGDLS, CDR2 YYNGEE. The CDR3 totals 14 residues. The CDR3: CASSAGTGKLEQYF. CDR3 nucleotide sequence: TGTGCCAGCAGCGCTGGGACAGGGAAACTCGAGCAGTACTTC.

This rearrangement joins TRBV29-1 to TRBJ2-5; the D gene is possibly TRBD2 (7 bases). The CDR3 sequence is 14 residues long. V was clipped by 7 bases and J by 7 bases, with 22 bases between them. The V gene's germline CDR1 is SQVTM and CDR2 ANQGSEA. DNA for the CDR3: TGCAGCGCGGTCGGGGAAGAGGGGGGGTTGACCCAGTACTTC. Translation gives CSAVGEEGGLTQYF.

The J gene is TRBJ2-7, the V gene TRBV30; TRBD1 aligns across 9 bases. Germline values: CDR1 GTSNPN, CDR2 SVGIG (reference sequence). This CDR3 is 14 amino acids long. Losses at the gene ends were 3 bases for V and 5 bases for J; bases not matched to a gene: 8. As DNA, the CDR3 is TGTGCCTGGAGCTCGGGGACAGGGAGTAACGAGCAGTACTTC. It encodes CAWSSGTGSNEQYF. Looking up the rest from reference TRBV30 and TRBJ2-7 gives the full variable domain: SQTIHQWPATLVQPVGSPLSLECTVEGTSNPNLYWYRQAAGRGLQLLFYSVGIGQISSEVPQNLSASRPQDRQFILSSKKLLLSDSGFYLCAWSSGTGSNEQYFGPGTRLTVT.

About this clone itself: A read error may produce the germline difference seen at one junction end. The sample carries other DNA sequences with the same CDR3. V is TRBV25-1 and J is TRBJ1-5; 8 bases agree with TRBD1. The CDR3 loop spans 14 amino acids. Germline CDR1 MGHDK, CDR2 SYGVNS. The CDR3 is CASSEQGADQPQHF. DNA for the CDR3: TGTGCCAGCAGTGAACAGGGGGCCGATCAGCCCCAGCACTTT.